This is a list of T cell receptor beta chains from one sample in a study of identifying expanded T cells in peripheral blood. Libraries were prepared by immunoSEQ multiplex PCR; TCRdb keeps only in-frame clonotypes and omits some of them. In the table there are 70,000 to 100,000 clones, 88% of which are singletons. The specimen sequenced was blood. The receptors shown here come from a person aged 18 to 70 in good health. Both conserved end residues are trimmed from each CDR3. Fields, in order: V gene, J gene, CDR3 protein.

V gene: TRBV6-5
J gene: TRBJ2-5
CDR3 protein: ASNRQGTGETQY

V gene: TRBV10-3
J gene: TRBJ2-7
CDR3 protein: AISEGGPSYEQY

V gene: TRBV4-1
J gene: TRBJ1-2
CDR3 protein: ASSQDSGYGYT

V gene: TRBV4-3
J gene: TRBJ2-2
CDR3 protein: ASSQDLAGVGGELF

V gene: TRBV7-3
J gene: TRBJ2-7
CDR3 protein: ASSRDRVNEQY

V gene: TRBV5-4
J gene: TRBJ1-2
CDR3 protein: ASSPGGGRYGYT

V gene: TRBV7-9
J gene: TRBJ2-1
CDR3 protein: ASSLEIDITYNEQF

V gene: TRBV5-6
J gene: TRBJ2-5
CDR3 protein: ASSLAPAQETQY

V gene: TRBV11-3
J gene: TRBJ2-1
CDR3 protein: ASSSAGLEGFNEQF

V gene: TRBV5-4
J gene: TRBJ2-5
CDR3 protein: ASSLAIQETQY

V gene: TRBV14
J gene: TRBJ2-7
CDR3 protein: ASSPYSGQGTEQY

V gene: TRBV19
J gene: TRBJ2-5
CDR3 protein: ASSRQHQETQY

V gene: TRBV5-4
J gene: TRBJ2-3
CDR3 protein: ASSPGTEDTQY

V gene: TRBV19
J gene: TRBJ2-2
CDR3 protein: ASSPWGAGVWTRTGELF

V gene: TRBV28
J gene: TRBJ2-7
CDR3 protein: ASSFRVRNEQY

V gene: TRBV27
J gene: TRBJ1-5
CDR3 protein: ASSFDRGAGQPQH

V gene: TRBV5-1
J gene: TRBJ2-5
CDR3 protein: ASSFGKETQY

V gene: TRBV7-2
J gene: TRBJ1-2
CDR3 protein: ASSLGAANYGYT

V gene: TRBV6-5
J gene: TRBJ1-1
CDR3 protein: ASTTPEPLGAF

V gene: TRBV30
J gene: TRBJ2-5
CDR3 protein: AWSVLSGQETQY

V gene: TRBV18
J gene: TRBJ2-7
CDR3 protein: ASSHVGPGLAKGYEQY

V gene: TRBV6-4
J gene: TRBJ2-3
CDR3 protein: ASSDASQGPDTQY

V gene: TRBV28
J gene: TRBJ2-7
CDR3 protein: ASSLPTGGPLYEQY

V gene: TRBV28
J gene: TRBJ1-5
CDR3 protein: ASSLSGAGNQPQH

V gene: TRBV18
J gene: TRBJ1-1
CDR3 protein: ASSPTQQGNTEAF

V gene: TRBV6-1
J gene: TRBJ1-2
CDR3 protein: ASSTREDYGYT

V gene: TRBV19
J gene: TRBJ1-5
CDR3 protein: ASSINRGSQPQH

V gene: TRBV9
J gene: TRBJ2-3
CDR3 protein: ASSPGQGDSTDTQY

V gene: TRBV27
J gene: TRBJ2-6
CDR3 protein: ASSYLSQGGLPGANVLT

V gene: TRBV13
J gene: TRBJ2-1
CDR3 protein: ASSLGRGQGINNEQF

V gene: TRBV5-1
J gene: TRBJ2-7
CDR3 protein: ASSYGGGSGEQY

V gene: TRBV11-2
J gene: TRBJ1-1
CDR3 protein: ASSRTGGSGEAF

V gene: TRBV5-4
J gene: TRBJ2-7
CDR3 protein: ASRPEIEMKGPQQY

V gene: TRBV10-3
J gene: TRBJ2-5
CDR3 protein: AISPTERERGETQY

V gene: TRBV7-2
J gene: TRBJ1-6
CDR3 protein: ASSLDSSYNSPLH

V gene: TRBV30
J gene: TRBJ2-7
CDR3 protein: AFSDNSYEQY

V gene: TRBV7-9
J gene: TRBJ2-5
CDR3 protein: ASSSGIGGETQY

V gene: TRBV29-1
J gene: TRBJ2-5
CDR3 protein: SVVAGEIQETQY

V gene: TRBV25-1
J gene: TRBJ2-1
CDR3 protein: ASNTLGDNEQF

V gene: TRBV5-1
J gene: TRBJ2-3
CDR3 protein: ASSLTDTGSTDTQY

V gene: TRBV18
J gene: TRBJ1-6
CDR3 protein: ASSPRQGDRANSPLH

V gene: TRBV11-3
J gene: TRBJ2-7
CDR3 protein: ASSSDRDSGLEQY

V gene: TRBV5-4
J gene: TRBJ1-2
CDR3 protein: ASSSIHTQGSYGYT

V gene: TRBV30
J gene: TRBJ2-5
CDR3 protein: AWSALRDFQETQY

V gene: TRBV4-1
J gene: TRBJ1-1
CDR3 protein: ASSQERIRDRGKRTEAF

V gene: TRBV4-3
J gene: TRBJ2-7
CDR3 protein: ASSQDREGAYEQY

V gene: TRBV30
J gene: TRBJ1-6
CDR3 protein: AWSYTGTGNSPLH